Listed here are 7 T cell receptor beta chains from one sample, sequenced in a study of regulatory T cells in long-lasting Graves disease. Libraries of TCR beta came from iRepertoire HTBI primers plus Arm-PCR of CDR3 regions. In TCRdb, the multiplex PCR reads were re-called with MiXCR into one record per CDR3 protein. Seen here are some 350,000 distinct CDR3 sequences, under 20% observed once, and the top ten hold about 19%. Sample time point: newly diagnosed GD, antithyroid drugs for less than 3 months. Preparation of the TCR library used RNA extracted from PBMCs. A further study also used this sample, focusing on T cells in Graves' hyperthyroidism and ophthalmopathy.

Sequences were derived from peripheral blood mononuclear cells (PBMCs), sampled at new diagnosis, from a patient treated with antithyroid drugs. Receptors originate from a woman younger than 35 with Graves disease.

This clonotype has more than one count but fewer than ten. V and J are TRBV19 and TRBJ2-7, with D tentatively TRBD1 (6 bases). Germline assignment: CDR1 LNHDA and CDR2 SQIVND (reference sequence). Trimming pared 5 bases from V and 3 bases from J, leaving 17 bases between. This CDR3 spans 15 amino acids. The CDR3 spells CASSGGRDTLYEQYF. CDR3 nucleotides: TGTGCCAGTAGTGGGGGCCGGGACACCCTCTACGAGCAGTACTTC.

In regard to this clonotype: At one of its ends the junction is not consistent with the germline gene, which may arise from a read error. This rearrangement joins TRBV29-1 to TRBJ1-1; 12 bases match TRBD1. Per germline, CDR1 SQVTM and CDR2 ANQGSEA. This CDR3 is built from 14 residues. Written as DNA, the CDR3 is TGCGGCGTCCGGGACAGGGGGCCGGGGGGTGAAGCTTTCTTT. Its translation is CGVRDRGPGGEAFF.

The CDR3 region is CASTRQGSYNSPLHF. The CDR3 DNA reads TGTGCCAGCACCCGACAGGGGAGCTATAATTCACCCCTCCACTTT. The J gene is TRBJ1-6, the V gene TRBV28; 8 nucleotides line up with TRBD1. The CDR3 has 15 amino acids. The V and J ends lost 7 bases and 3 bases, in that order; junction bases with no gene match: 5. In germline, CDR1 is MDHEN, CDR2 SYDVKM.

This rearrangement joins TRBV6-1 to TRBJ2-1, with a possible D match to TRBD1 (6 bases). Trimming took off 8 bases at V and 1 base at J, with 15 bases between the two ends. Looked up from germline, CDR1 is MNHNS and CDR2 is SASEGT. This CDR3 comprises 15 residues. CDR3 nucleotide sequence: TGTGCCAGCCTCAGACAGGACATGTCCTACAATGAGCAGTTCTTC. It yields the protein CASLRQDMSYNEQFF.

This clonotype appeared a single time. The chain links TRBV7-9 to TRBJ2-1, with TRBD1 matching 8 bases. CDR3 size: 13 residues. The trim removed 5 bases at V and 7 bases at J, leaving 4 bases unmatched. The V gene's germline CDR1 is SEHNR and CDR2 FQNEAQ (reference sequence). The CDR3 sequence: CASSARTGNEQFF. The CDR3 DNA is TGTGCCAGCAGCGCCCGGACAGGGAATGAGCAGTTCTTC. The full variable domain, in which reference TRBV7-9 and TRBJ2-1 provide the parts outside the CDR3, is DTGVSQNPRHKITKRGQNVTFRCDPISEHNRLYWYRQTLGQGPEFLTYFQNEAQLEKSRLLSDRFSAERPKGSFSTLEIQRTEQGDSAMYLCASSARTGNEQFFGPGTRLTVL.

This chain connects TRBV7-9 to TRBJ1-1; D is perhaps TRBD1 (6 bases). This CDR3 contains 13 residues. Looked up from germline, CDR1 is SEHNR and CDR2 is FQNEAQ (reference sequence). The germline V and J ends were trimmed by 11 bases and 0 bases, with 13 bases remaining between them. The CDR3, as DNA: TGTGCCGGGAACGGGGGCTTGAACACTGAAGCTTTCTTT. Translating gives CAGNGGLNTEAFF. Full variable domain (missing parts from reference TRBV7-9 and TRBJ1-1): DTGVSQNPRHKITKRGQNVTFRCDPISEHNRLYWYRQTLGQGPEFLTYFQNEAQLEKSRLLSDRFSAERPKGSFSTLEIQRTEQGDSAMYLCAGNGGLNTEAFFGQGTRLTVV.

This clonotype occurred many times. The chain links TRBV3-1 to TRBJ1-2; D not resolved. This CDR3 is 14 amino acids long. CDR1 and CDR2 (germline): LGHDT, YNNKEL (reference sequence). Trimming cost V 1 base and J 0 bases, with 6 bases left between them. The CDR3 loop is CASSQGNSNYGYTF. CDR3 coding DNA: TGTGCCAGCAGCCAAGGCAACTCTAACTATGGCTACACCTTC.